This entry lists 32 T cell receptor beta chains sequenced from one sample in a study of blood T cell repertoires in COVID-19. Assay: immunoSEQ multiplex PCR; the TCRdb copy retains only in-frame clones and omits some. Found here are about 110,000 clones, roughly 80% of them singletons; the top ten hold around a tenth. Sequencing used peripheral blood. Receptor source: a woman between 65 and 79 years old with acute or convalescent COVID-19.

This chain uses TRBV5-4 with TRBJ2-1, with D perhaps TRBD1 (5 bases). The germline V gene has CDR1 SGHNT and CDR2 YYREEE (reference sequence). The CDR3 runs to 14 residues. V gave up 3 bases and J gave up 7 bases, with 14 bases separating them. The CDR3 DNA reads TGTGCCAGCAGCTCTTCTAGGGGTAGGAATGAGCAGTTCTTC. Amino acids: CASSSSRGRNEQFF.

This clone was picked up a small number of times. The chain employs TRBV7-2 and TRBJ2-1; weak D call: TRBD1 (6 bases). Trimming pared 0 bases from V and 8 bases from J, leaving 23 bases between. Germline CDR1 is SGHTA and CDR2 is FQGNSA. CDR3 length: 18 amino acids. The CDR3: CASSLALLNRARVDEQFF. CDR3 bases: TGTGCCAGCAGCTTAGCTCTACTAAACAGGGCTCGAGTCGATGAGCAGTTCTTC.

This clone was detected only once. The rearrangement links TRBV28 to TRBJ1-1, with 9 nucleotides matching TRBD1. Unmatched junction bases numbered 4, after V lost 4 bases and J lost 1 base. The CDR3 runs 15 residues. Germline V gives CDR1 MDHEN, CDR2 SYDVKM. CDR3 sequence: CASSSDRGPNTEAFF. In nucleotides, the CDR3 is TGTGCCAGCAGTTCGGACAGGGGTCCGAACACTGAAGCTTTCTTT.

The chain combines TRBV6-6 with TRBJ1-3, with D hard to call. The CDR3 contains 17 residues. Trimming took 5 bases from V and 4 from J, leaving 21 bases between them. From germline, CDR1 is MNHNY and CDR2 SVGAGI (reference sequence). CDR3 sequence: CASSPRREPTGGNTIYF. CDR3 nucleotide sequence: TGTGCCAGCAGTCCCCGCCGGGAACCAACGGGGGGAAACACCATATATTTT.

CDR3 nucleotides: TGTGCCAGCAAACCGGGACTAGCGATTGAGACCCAGTACTTC. Amino acid sequence: CASKPGLAIETQYF. The chain combines TRBV2 with TRBJ2-5; 10 bases agree with TRBD2. The CDR3 is made up of 14 amino acids. With 7 bases clipped from V and 5 bases from J, the junction kept 7 bases outside the gene matches. Germline V gene data show CDR1 as SNHLY and CDR2 as FYNNEI.

This clone was counted only a few times. The chain recombines TRBV4-3 with TRBJ1-6, with D tentatively TRBD1 (6 bases). From germline, CDR1 is LGHNA and CDR2 YSLEER. CDR3 length: 17 amino acids. V gave up 1 base and J gave up 0 bases, with 10 bases separating them. CDR3 DNA: TGCGCCAGCAGCCAAGGACAGGACAGCTCCTATAATTCACCCCTCCACTTT. Protein: CASSQGQDSSYNSPLHF.

In this sample, this clone turned up a few times. The V call is TRBV7-2, the J call TRBJ2-7; TRBD2 matches 8 bases. The ends lost 6 bases at V and 2 bases at J; junction bases unmatched: 9. This CDR3 comprises 15 residues. CDR1 and CDR2 (germline): SGHTA, FQGNSA. CDR3 residues: CASRRDSGKTYEQYF. DNA for the CDR3: TGTGCCAGCAGGAGGGATAGCGGGAAAACCTACGAGCAGTACTTC.

This clone came up once. This rearrangement joins TRBV5-4 to TRBJ2-5; 11 bases align to TRBD2. The junction had 4 bases not matched to a gene; V was cut back by 4 bases and J by 5 bases. CDR1 SGHNT and CDR2 YYREEE come from the germline V gene (reference sequence). This CDR3 has 14 residues. The CDR3 loop reads CASSRLAGSETQYF. The CDR3 nucleotides read TGTGCCAGCAGCCGACTAGCGGGGTCCGAGACCCAGTACTTC. Full variable domain (missing parts from reference TRBV5-4 and TRBJ2-5): ETGVTQSPTHLIKTRGQQVTLRCSSQSGHNTVSWYQQALGQGPQFIFQYYREEENGRGNFPPRFSGLQFPNYSSELNVNALELDDSALYLCASSRLAGSETQYFGPGTRLLVL.

The chain carries TRBV9 and TRBJ2-1; 7 nucleotides align to TRBD2. This CDR3 comprises 14 residues. CDR1 is SGDLS and CDR2 is YYNGEE in the germline V gene. J lost 0 bases, V lost 6 bases, and 3 bases had no gene match. This CDR3 is CASTGGPSYNEQFF. CDR3 sequence (DNA): TGTGCCAGCACGGGGGGACCCTCCTACAATGAGCAGTTCTTC.

This rearrangement joins TRBV7-2 to TRBJ1-4; D may be TRBD1 (5 bases). Trimming cost V 5 bases and J 8 bases, with 12 bases left between them. This CDR3 has 13 residues. CDR1 and CDR2 (germline): SGHTA, FQGNSA. The CDR3 region is CASSPGQAEKLFF. In DNA, the CDR3 is TGTGCCAGCAGCCCCGGACAAGCGGAAAAACTGTTTTTT.

The chain has TRBV5-1 and TRBJ1-2, with 7 nucleotides matching TRBD1. The J segment lost 1 base and the V segment lost 4 bases, leaving 7 bases of the junction unmatched. The CDR3 length is 15 residues. CDR1 is SGHRS and CDR2 is YFSETQ in the germline V gene. The CDR3 loop is CASSGSTGHNYGYTF. In DNA, the CDR3 is TGCGCCAGCAGCGGATCGACAGGGCATAACTATGGCTACACCTTC.

The chain combines TRBV6-5 with TRBJ2-5; tentatively, D is TRBD2 (6 bases). The germline V gene encodes CDR1 MNHEY and CDR2 SVGAGI. Trimming stripped 3 bases from V and 1 base from J, with 12 bases between. This CDR3 region has 15 residues. This chain's CDR3 is CASSYSLAFQETQYF. CDR3 DNA: TGTGCCAGCAGTTATTCACTAGCCTTCCAAGAGACCCAGTACTTC.

J is TRBJ2-2 and V is TRBV19; 9 bases fit TRBD2. The V gene's germline CDR1 is LNHDA and CDR2 SQIVND (reference sequence). J was trimmed by 5 bases and V by 2 bases; bases with no gene match: 6. The CDR3 is 16 amino acids. CDR3 loop: CASSIQAGGTTGELFF. CDR3 DNA sequence: TGTGCCAGTAGTATACAGGCGGGGGGGACTACCGGGGAGCTGTTTTTT.

The chain carries TRBV2 and TRBJ1-4; possibly TRBD1 for D (6 bases). CDR1 is SNHLY and CDR2 is FYNNEI in the germline V gene. The CDR3 is made up of 13 amino acids. V lost 6 bases to trimming and J lost 5 bases, with 10 bases between them. The CDR3 sequence: CASSRDKNEKLFF. CDR3 DNA sequence: TGTGCCAGCAGCAGGGACAAAAATGAAAAACTGTTTTTT.

This chain joins TRBV9 and TRBJ2-3; TRBD2 is a possible D gene (6 bases). The CDR3 extends over 16 amino acids. V was cut by 0 bases and J by 2 bases, with 13 bases left in between. The V gene's germline CDR1 is SGDLS and CDR2 YYNGEE. The CDR3 region is CASSVGVGGNTDTQYF. The CDR3 nucleotides are TGTGCCAGCAGCGTAGGGGTGGGCGGGAACACAGATACGCAGTATTTT.

The count of this clone is one. The chain has TRBV5-1 and TRBJ2-1, with 10 positions matching TRBD2. V lost 4 bases to trimming and J lost 9 bases; unmatched junction nucleotides: 4. Germline-derived CDR1 and CDR2 are SGHRS and YFSETQ. CDR3 length equals 13 residues. CDR3 coding DNA: TGCGCCAGCAGCACTAGCGGGATGGTTGAGCAGTTCTTC. This sequence encodes CASSTSGMVEQFF.

The chain links TRBV6-2 or TRBV6-3 to TRBJ1-2; 11 positions match TRBD1. V dropped 2 bases and J dropped 7; count of bases not matched to a gene: 6. Germline assignment: CDR1 MNHEY and CDR2 SVGEGT. This CDR3 comprises 15 residues. This chain's CDR3 is CASSYQRTGGVGYTF. CDR3 coding DNA: TGTGCCAGCAGTTACCAGAGGACAGGGGGCGTTGGCTACACCTTC.

V and J are TRBV11-2 and TRBJ2-5; 9 nucleotides line up with TRBD1. Germline V lookup: CDR1 SGHAT, CDR2 FQNNGV. The V segment lost 0 bases and the J segment 2 bases; nucleotides outside the gene matches: 4. CDR3 length: 16 residues. CDR3 in DNA: TGTGCCAGCAGCTTAGATGGGACAGGGATGCAAGAGACCCAGTACTTC. Translating gives CASSLDGTGMQETQYF.

This CDR3 reads CSVVTGGPGEQFF. The DNA for the CDR3 is TGCAGCGTTGTTACGGGAGGGCCGGGTGAGCAGTTCTTC. The chain joins TRBV29-1 to TRBJ2-1; 8 bases align to TRBD2. The CDR3 loop spans 13 amino acids. V lost 4 bases, J lost 9 bases, and 8 bases stayed unmatched. Germline-derived CDR1 and CDR2 are SQVTM and ANQGSEA.

The chain has TRBV11-3 and TRBJ2-3; D possibly corresponds to TRBD1 (5 bases). The CDR3 runs 14 residues. The germline V and J ends were trimmed by 5 bases and 0 bases, with 9 bases remaining between them. Looked up from germline, CDR1 is SGHNT and CDR2 is YENEEA. The CDR3 coding sequence is TGTGCCAGCAGCCCAGGACATAGCACAGATACGCAGTATTTT. This sequence encodes CASSPGHSTDTQYF.

CDR3 residues: CASGSGTGSTDTQYF. The CDR3 DNA sequence: TGTGCTAGTGGTTCTGGGACAGGCAGCACAGATACGCAGTATTTT. V is TRBV12-5 and J is TRBJ2-3; 8 bases map to TRBD1. In germline, CDR1 is LGHNT, CDR2 FRNRAP. This CDR3 contains 15 residues. V shed 4 bases, J shed 0 bases, and the junction held 3 bases outside the gene matches.

The chain recombines TRBV18 with TRBJ2-2, with TRBD1 identical over 8 bases. V shed 4 bases, J shed 5 bases, and the junction held 6 bases outside the gene matches. There are 15 residues in the CDR3. The germline CDR1 and CDR2 sequences are KGHSH and LQKENI. The CDR3 bases are TGTGCCAGCTCACTCGGGACAGGAGGGACCGGGGAGCTGTTTTTT. Amino acid sequence: CASSLGTGGTGELFF.

The chain combines TRBV4-3 with TRBJ1-5; D ambiguous. CDR3 length: 14 amino acids. Germline V CDR1 and CDR2: LGHNA, YSLEER. Trimming shortened V by 0 bases and J by 5 bases, and 8 bases separated the two germline ends. The CDR3 reads CASSQDLSDQPQHF. Written as DNA, the CDR3 is TGCGCCAGCAGCCAAGATCTTTCGGATCAGCCCCAGCATTTT.

The rearrangement uses TRBV6-6 and TRBJ2-7, with TRBD2 as a possible D gene (7 bases). The CDR3 contains 12 residues. The V gene's germline CDR1 is MNHNY and CDR2 SVGAGI (reference sequence). The V end was cut by 8 bases, the J end by 2 bases, with 10 bases between. The CDR3 loop reads CASGGAPYEQYF. The CDR3 region has the DNA TGTGCCAGCGGGGGGGCGCCCTACGAGCAGTACTTC.

The chain recombines TRBV21-1 with TRBJ1-3; the table's D call TRBD1 went unverified against the DNA. TRBV21-1 is annotated as a pseudogene. The CDR3 is made up of 15 amino acids. The CDR3 loop reads CASRHTEYSGNTIYF. CDR3 DNA: TGTGCCAGCAGGCATACAGAGTACTCTGGAAACACCATATATTTT.

The CDR3 DNA reads TGTGCCAGCAGTGAATTTACTGGAGAGACCCAGTACTTC. Protein product: CASSEFTGETQYF. This chain connects TRBV25-1 to TRBJ2-5, with no clear D. Per the germline V gene, CDR1 is MGHDK and CDR2 is SYGVNS. The CDR3 length is 13 residues. V was trimmed by 1 base and J by 4 bases, leaving 7 bases between them.

The rearrangement uses TRBV25-1 and TRBJ1-2; 7 nucleotides match TRBD1. The junction had 9 bases not matched to a gene; V was cut back by 4 bases and J by 4 bases. This CDR3 has 15 amino acids. Germline CDR1 and CDR2: MGHDK and SYGVNS. The CDR3 loop reads CASSAPGRGTYGYTF. CDR3 DNA: TGTGCCAGCAGTGCCCCGGGCAGGGGGACCTATGGCTACACCTTC.

J is TRBJ1-3 and V is TRBV5-4; 7 nucleotides align to TRBD1. This CDR3 spans 14 amino acids. Germline V lookup: CDR1 SGHNT, CDR2 YYREEE (reference sequence). The junction had 0 bases not matched to a gene; V was cut back by 0 bases and J by 3 bases. The CDR3 region is CASSLDRGGNTIYF. In DNA form, the CDR3 reads TGTGCCAGCAGCTTGGACAGGGGTGGAAACACCATATATTTT.

The gene calls are TRBV2 and TRBJ2-2; D possibly corresponds to TRBD1 (7 bases). The germline V gene encodes CDR1 SNHLY and CDR2 FYNNEI. V shed 6 bases and J shed 0 bases, with 8 bases lying between them. This CDR3 spans 14 amino acids. In DNA, the CDR3 is TGTGCCAGCAGCAGGGGGGCGAACACCGGGGAGCTGTTTTTT. Protein product: CASSRGANTGELFF.

Only one count was recorded for this clone. The chain uses TRBV7-2 and TRBJ1-1; D might be TRBD1 (6 bases). Germline CDR1 and CDR2: SGHTA and FQGNSA. V was trimmed by 2 bases and J by 4 bases, leaving 14 bases between them. The CDR3 covers 15 residues. For the CDR3, the DNA is TGTGCCAGCAGCTTATCACGGGGGGGGGCCACTGAAGCTTTCTTT. Translating gives CASSLSRGGATEAFF.

This rearrangement joins TRBV12-5 to TRBJ2-5; 14 nucleotides agree with TRBD2. The V gene end was trimmed by 1 base and the J gene end by 5 bases; junction bases not matched to a gene: 0. The CDR3 totals 15 residues. Germline V CDR1 and CDR2: LGHNT, FRNRAP. The CDR3 DNA sequence: TGTGCTAGTGGTTTGGGACTAGCGGGGGGGGAGACCCAGTACTTC. This codes for CASGLGLAGGETQYF.

This clone was observed once. The gene calls are TRBV27 and TRBJ2-5; TRBD1 matches at 8 bases. This CDR3 spans 14 amino acids. V shed 4 bases, J shed 4 bases, and the junction held 5 bases outside the gene matches. Germline V lookup: CDR1 MNHEY, CDR2 SMNVEV (reference sequence). DNA for the CDR3: TGTGCCAGCAGTTCCGTAGACAGGGGAGAGACCCAGTACTTC. Encoded protein: CASSSVDRGETQYF.